The 26 T cell receptor beta chains reported below all come from one sample, sequenced in a study of CD8+CD57+ T cells in acquired aplastic anemia. For CDR3 and TCR beta VDJ profiling, genomic DNA was the template used. TCRdb redid the calling of the reads with MiXCR, one entry per CDR3 protein. The sample records around 50,000 distinct CDR3 sequences, approximately 72% being singletons. Source material: sorted CD4+, CD8+, or CD8+CD57+ T cells (not recorded which) from PBMCs. The receptors come from a human donor in good health, serving as a control.

CDR3 protein: CASSPGPNYEQYF. CDR3 in DNA: TGTGCCAGCAGTCCGGGGCCTAACTACGAGCAGTACTTC. The chain carries TRBV7-3 and TRBJ2-7; D is tentatively TRBD1 or TRBD2 (5 bases each). V lost 6 bases to trimming and J lost 3 bases, with 12 bases between them. The length of the CDR3 is 13 residues. The germline V gene encodes CDR1 SGHTA and CDR2 FQGTGA.

The rearrangement uses TRBV29-1 and TRBJ1-5; D ambiguous. The CDR3 extends over 15 amino acids. V dropped 5 bases and J dropped 4 bases, with 18 bases sitting between them. Germline V gives CDR1 SQVTM, CDR2 ANQGSEA. DNA for the CDR3: TGCAGCGTTTGTGTAGGGAGAGGGAGGAATCAGCCCCAGCATTTT. Protein sequence: CSVCVGRGRNQPQHF.

The chain carries TRBV9 and TRBJ2-7; 8 bases are a match to TRBD1. Germline V gene lookup returns CDR1 SGDLS and CDR2 YYNGEE. CDR3 size: 15 residues. Germline trimming cut 4 bases from V and 0 bases from J; bases unmatched to any gene: 6. The CDR3: CASSPRTGSSYEQYV. DNA of the CDR3: TGTGCCAGCAGCCCTCGGACAGGGAGCTCCTACGAGCAGTACGTC.

V gene TRBV19 combines with J gene TRBJ2-3; no clear D gene. Germline assignment: CDR1 LNHDA and CDR2 SQIVND (reference sequence). The ends were cut back, 2 bases at V and 1 base at J, with 10 bases in the middle. This CDR3 has 15 residues. CDR3 sequence reads: CASSISRLGTDTQYF. DNA of the CDR3: TGTGCCAGTAGTATATCCCGGCTAGGCACAGATACGCAGTATTTT.

The chain is built from TRBV4-1 and TRBJ2-1; TRBD1 aligns across 8 bases. V dropped 0 bases and J dropped 2; count of bases not matched to a gene: 3. This CDR3 is 16 amino acids long. CDR1 and CDR2 from the germline V gene are MGHRA and YSYEKL. The CDR3 DNA is TGCGCCAGCAGCCAAGATCAGGACAGGGCCTACAATGAGCAGTTCTTC. Encoded protein: CASSQDQDRAYNEQFF.

The chain carries TRBV2 and TRBJ1-4; the D gene is possibly TRBD1 (6 bases). CDR1 is SNHLY, CDR2 FYNNEI, per germline. The CDR3 is 15 residues long. The V and J ends lost 6 bases and 5 bases respectively, with 16 bases between them. CDR3 sequence (DNA): TGTGCCAGCAGCCCAAACACAGGGTCCAATGAAAAACTGTTTTTT. Its translation: CASSPNTGSNEKLFF. The entire variable domain, with the rest obtained from reference TRBV2 and TRBJ1-4, is as follows: EPEVTQTPSHQVTQMGQEVILRCVPISNHLYFYWYRQILGQKVEFLVSFYNNEISEKSEIFDDQFSVERPDGSNFTLKIRSTKLEDSAMYFCASSPNTGSNEKLFFGSGTQLSVL.

J is TRBJ1-6 and V is TRBV7-9; D is perhaps TRBD1 (6 bases). Between the trimmed V and J ends, which lost 3 bases and 8 bases, there was a span of 11 bases. Germline V gene lookup returns CDR1 SEHNR and CDR2 FQNEAQ (reference sequence). CDR3 length: 14 amino acids. The CDR3 bases are TGTGCCAGCAGCTTTGGGACAATCGATTCACCCCTCCACTTT. Its protein is CASSFGTIDSPLHF.

The V gene is TRBV7-9, the J gene TRBJ1-6; tentative D call: TRBD1 (6 bases). This CDR3 contains 15 residues. V was trimmed by 2 bases and J by 10 bases, leaving 15 bases between them. CDR1 and CDR2 from the germline V gene are SEHNR and FQNEAQ (reference sequence). CDR3 sequence reads: CASSLLTGTVSPLHF. In DNA form, the CDR3 reads TGTGCCAGCAGCTTACTAACAGGGACGGTCTCACCCCTCCACTTT.

This clonotype was recorded many times. The chain carries TRBV5-1 and TRBJ2-3; TRBD2 might be the D (5 bases). The length of the CDR3 is 15 residues. Germline assignment: CDR1 SGHRS and CDR2 YFSETQ. V was trimmed by 4 bases and J by 4 bases, leaving 16 bases between them. The chain's CDR3 is CASSMDWAGSDTQYF. In nucleotides, the CDR3 is TGCGCCAGCAGCATGGACTGGGCCGGGTCAGATACGCAGTATTTT.

The genes are TRBV15 and TRBJ2-7, with a possible D match to TRBD1 (6 bases). Germline loops: CDR1 LNHNV, CDR2 YYDKDF (reference sequence). CDR3 length: 19 amino acids. The V end lost 5 bases, the J end lost 6 bases, and 32 bases lay between the germline ends. CDR3 nucleotide sequence: TGTGCCACCAGCCCCACCAGGGGACGGTTGAGCAATGAGCAGTTCGAGCAGTACTTC. Amino acid sequence: CATSPTRGRLSNEQFEQYF.

This clonotype was picked up many times. The rearrangement joins TRBV30 to TRBJ1-5; no clear D gene. The CDR3 is made up of 13 amino acids. Per germline, CDR1 GTSNPN and CDR2 SVGIG (reference sequence). V was clipped by 2 bases and J by 6 bases, with 11 bases between them. The CDR3: CAWSFRAGQPQHF. The DNA of the CDR3 is TGTGCCTGGAGTTTCCGGGCAGGTCAGCCCCAGCATTTT. Full variable domain (rest looked up from reference TRBV30 and TRBJ1-5): SQTIHQWPATLVQPVGSPLSLECTVEGTSNPNLYWYRQAAGRGLQLLFYSVGIGQISSEVPQNLSASRPQDRQFILSSKKLLLSDSGFYLCAWSFRAGQPQHFGDGTRLSIL.

This clonotype is classed as medium-sized. At one end the junction does not follow the germline gene, possibly because of a read error. J is TRBJ2-1 and V is TRBV7-7; possible D gene TRBD1, 6 bases. The CDR3 covers 13 residues. Germline values: CDR1 SSHAT, CDR2 FNYEAQ (reference sequence). The CDR3 DNA follows: TGTGCTAGCAGCTTAGACAGGTACGATGAGCAGTTCTTC. Its translation: CASSLDRYDEQFF.

The chain combines TRBV9 with TRBJ2-2; D not certain. The V end lost 3 bases, the J end lost 6 bases, and 6 bases lay between the germline ends. The CDR3 length is 12 residues. Germline V gene data show CDR1 as SGDLS and CDR2 as YYNGEE. The CDR3 reads CASSANAGELFF. The CDR3 nucleotides are TGTGCCAGCAGCGCCAACGCCGGGGAGCTGTTTTTT.

This clonotype is a singleton in its sample. The J gene is TRBJ1-2, the V gene TRBV15; 9 nucleotides agree with TRBD1. The CDR3 is 15 amino acids. Germline CDR1 reads LNHNV; CDR2 reads YYDKDF (reference sequence). V lost 2 bases, J lost 8 bases, and 9 bases stayed unmatched. CDR3 nucleotides: TGTGCCACCAGCAGACCGGGACAGGGTTTCGGCGGCTACACCTTC. It specifies CATSRPGQGFGGYTF.

For this clonotype: The junction does not match germline at one end; this may be a read error. The CDR3 DNA is TGTGCCAGCAGTTGGGACCCATCGCAAGGGACCCAGTACTTC. This sequence encodes CASSWDPSQGTQYF. This chain connects TRBV2 to TRBJ2-5, with D perhaps given as TRBD1 or TRBD2 (5 bases each). The CDR3 loop spans 14 amino acids. From germline, CDR1 is SNHLY and CDR2 FYNNEI.

This chain links TRBV10-3 with TRBJ1-2; TRBD1 matches at 7 bases. The CDR3 has 13 residues. J gave up 6 bases and V 6 bases, and 7 bases lay outside the gene matches. Germline CDR1 is ENHRY and CDR2 is SYGVKD. The CDR3 region is CAIRSGQIDGYTF. CDR3 in DNA: TGTGCCATCAGATCGGGACAGATTGATGGCTACACCTTC.

In DNA form, the CDR3 reads TGCAGCGTTGACAAACAGGGCTCCTACGAGCAGTACTTC. This codes for CSVDKQGSYEQYF. The chain recombines TRBV29-1 with TRBJ2-7; the D gene is possibly TRBD1 (6 bases). The CDR3 spans 13 residues. Trimming stripped 3 bases from V and 0 bases from J, with 9 bases between. CDR1 is SQVTM and CDR2 is ANQGSEA in the germline V gene.

Concerning this clonotype: One junction end does not reproduce the germline sequence, and a read error may be involved. The chain has TRBV19 and TRBJ2-2; 13 nucleotides line up with TRBD2. From germline, CDR1 is LNHDA and CDR2 SQIVND (reference sequence). This CDR3 comprises 15 residues. CDR3 protein: CASSSLAGGTEELFF. DNA of the CDR3: TGTGCCAGTAGTTCACTAGCGGGGGGGACCGAGGAGCTGTTTTTT.

The rearrangement links TRBV7-9 to TRBJ1-1, with unresolved D. The ends were cut back, 1 base at V and 3 bases at J, with 9 bases in the middle. Germline V gene lookup returns CDR1 SEHNR and CDR2 FQNEAQ (reference sequence). The CDR3 sequence is 14 residues long. CDR3 nucleotides: TGTGCCAGCAGCTTAGACGGGTTTCACACTGAAGCTTTCTTT. Its translation: CASSLDGFHTEAFF.

This chain connects TRBV5-5 to TRBJ2-3, with D tentatively TRBD2 (5 bases). The CDR3 runs to 15 residues. CDR1 is SGHKS and CDR2 is YYEKEE in the germline V gene (reference sequence). V shed 0 bases and J shed 9 bases, with 17 bases lying between them. The CDR3 nucleotides are TGTGCCAGCAGCTTGGGTCGGGGTTTAACTGGGACGCAGTATTTT. Translation gives CASSLGRGLTGTQYF.

CDR3 amino acids: CATSKTENTEAFF. The DNA of the CDR3 is TGTGCCACCAGCAAGACAGAGAACACTGAAGCTTTCTTT. The J gene is TRBJ1-1, the V gene TRBV15; D might be TRBD1 (5 bases). V shed 4 bases and J shed 1 base, with 7 bases lying between them. The CDR3 runs 13 residues. CDR1 LNHNV and CDR2 YYDKDF come from the germline V gene (reference sequence).

The CDR3 is CASSLGRAGIYGYTF. DNA of the CDR3: TGTGCCAGCAGCTTAGGACGGGCGGGGATCTATGGCTACACCTTC. The chain recombines TRBV7-9 with TRBJ1-2; D unresolved. The V gene's germline CDR1 is SEHNR and CDR2 FQNEAQ (reference sequence). The CDR3 totals 15 residues. Trimming took off 1 base at V and 4 bases at J, with 13 bases between the two ends.

The chain joins TRBV19 to TRBJ1-5; a weak D match, TRBD1 (6 bases). Trimming pared 1 base from V and 5 bases from J, leaving 21 bases between. The CDR3 consists of 18 residues. Germline values: CDR1 LNHDA, CDR2 SQIVND (reference sequence). The CDR3 DNA reads as TGTGCCAGTAGTATAGTAGGGACACGATCACGAGCGGATCAGCCCCAGCATTTT. This sequence encodes CASSIVGTRSRADQPQHF.

This chain uses TRBV2 with TRBJ1-3, with D possibly TRBD1 on 5 matching bases. Trimming shortened V by 4 bases and J by 1 base, and 11 bases separated the two germline ends. This CDR3 is 15 amino acids long. CDR1 is SNHLY, CDR2 FYNNEI, per germline. CDR3 sequence reads: CASSGPPGSGNTIYF. The CDR3 bases are TGTGCCAGCAGTGGTCCCCCAGGGTCTGGAAACACCATATATTTT.

The chain employs TRBV29-1 and TRBJ1-2; 7 bases are a match to TRBD1. There are 14 residues in the CDR3. Germline V lookup: CDR1 SQVTM, CDR2 ANQGSEA. V shed 6 bases and J 7 bases; nucleotides not matched to a gene: 14. CDR3 DNA: TGCAGCGTGCCGGGACAGTGGTTTAATCTTGGCTACACCTTC. Translating gives CSVPGQWFNLGYTF.

In its sample, this clonotype was seen many times. V usage is TRBV5-1 and J usage is TRBJ2-1, with TRBD1 matching over 7 bases. Germline V gene data show CDR1 as SGHRS and CDR2 as YFSETQ. This CDR3 is built from 15 residues. J gave up 7 bases and V 0 bases, and 7 bases lay outside the gene matches. The CDR3 spells CASSLAGGTRNEQFF. In DNA, the CDR3 is TGCGCCAGCAGCTTGGCAGGGGGTACGAGAAATGAGCAGTTCTTC.